This TCR beta chain is drawn from a study of human T cells and chemical hapten exposure. To note about this clonotype: Its specificity is unknown.

TCRdb reprocessed the RACE reads with MiXCR, giving one entry per CDR3 protein. This sample has 95,000 or so distinct CDR3 sequences; around 10% occur once, and the top ten carry 3% to 4%. Time point denoted: patch test 2, 6 weeks after DPC sensitization. Treatment given: therapeutic diphenylcyclopropenone sensitization with weekly scalp DPC. Germline CDR1 and CDR2: LNHDA and SQIVND (reference sequence). The CDR3 has 18 amino acids. The germline V and J ends were trimmed by 0 bases and 3 bases, with 18 bases remaining between them. Broader study findings: Clustering by CDR3 similarity yielded significantly more large clusters from expanded TCRs than controls.

Sample: whole blood, taken in connection with sensitization to the hapten diphenylcyclopropenone (DPC). The V call is TRBV19, the J call TRBJ2-1, with a tentative D call TRBD2 (5 bases). This receptor was taken from a woman in her thirties or forties with alopecia areata. Some clones in this sample may be carry-over from other donors' samples. CDR3 nucleotides: TGTGCCAGTAGTATAGACCGAACTTTAGCGTCGGGCTACAATGAGCAGTTCTTC. Residues: CASSIDRTLASGYNEQFF.